The source of this TCR beta chain is a study of beta chain features in type 1 diabetes (dated by TCRdb to between 2017 and 2018). Background for the entire study: Mean age, gender distribution, total cell number and subset yield were not different between patients and healthy donors. A total of about 100,000,000 sorted cells were examined across all samples, and RNA yield correlated strongly with the number of cells per subset. In the study, recently diagnosed type 1 diabetes patients and matched healthy donors were compared on the TCRB repertoires of their sorted circulating CD4+ T cell subsets. Whereas all 28 donors provided naive and central memory subsets, regulatory and stem cell-like memory subsets were isolated from just 8 patients and roughly eight healthy donors. The full study reports these points: At VDJ recombination sites, type 1 diabetes patients had fewer insertions and more deleted nucleotides, which implies abnormalities in thymic rearrangement. In all four CD4+ subsets, TCRB CDR3 length was moderately but significantly shorter in type 1 diabetes patients. Shorter templates might have been favored by PCR, but patient and control samples were amplified and corrected together, so both groups would have been affected equally by any skew. Because cDNA was sequenced instead of genomic DNA, highly expressing activated cells could be over-represented, though the groups showed no difference in activation or CD3 levels. Because small numbers of individuals were included in the HLA sub-analyses, any influence of HLA type on TCRB rearrangement was left unresolved. Naive, central memory and regulatory TCRB repertoires appeared to be more similar among patients than among healthy donors.

Based on the germline V gene, the CDR1 and CDR2 sequences are MNHEY and SVGAGI. The germline V end is reduced by 2 bases and the J end by 5 bases; junction bases left unmatched: 4. The CDR3 holds 15 amino acids from the cysteine to the phenylalanine. Just the 45-base CDR3 DNA is kept, in frame starting at base 1. From each donor, a single peripheral blood sample of roughly 0.11 L on average was drawn into heparinised tubes. Using a panel that included CD45RO, CCR7, CD25, CD127, CD95 and CD27, naive, central memory, regulatory and stem cell-like memory CD4+ T cells were sorted on a BD FACSAria II. Purity was above 95% for every sorted population. PBMCs were separated immediately by Lymphoprep density gradient centrifugation and were stained directly, without being cultured. To minimize batch effects, samples were stained and sorted in pairs, one healthy donor with one patient per experiment. All of the isolated RNA was reverse transcribed with the High Capacity cDNA Reverse Transcription Kit, so expressed TCRB transcripts were sequenced. Deep immunoSEQ sequencing was applied to naive, central memory and regulatory T cell samples, giving an average of about 3.57 million total reads per sample. After sorted cells were lysed in RLT buffer, RNA was extracted with DNase-treated RNeasy Micro or Mini kits, with the choice depending on cell number. To prevent cross-contamination, each cell subset was processed individually, whereas patient and healthy donor samples were processed jointly. The immunoSEQ multiplex PCR was used to amplify TCRB sequences from cDNA, yielding 87-bp fragments that span the CDR3 region. Sequencing of the amplicons was performed on the Illumina HiSeq platform. The study's own analysis went as follows. PCR bias was corrected computationally using synthetic template baselines, and reads within Hamming distance 2 were collapsed, with unmergeable singletons discarded. Reads were aligned against IMGT so that V, D and J genes, CDR3 length and insertions or deletions at six rearrangement sites could be assigned. Within each subset, clonotype counts were normalized to sorted cell number, after which true diversity and Gini coefficients were computed with the tcR R package. Repertoire sharing was quantified using the overlap coefficient calculated on TCRB nucleotide sequences. Out-of-frame TCRB sequences from naive cells were analyzed to stand in for the pre-selection repertoire. What TCRdb holds here is the immuneACCESS table cut down to in-frame rearrangements. Part of the clones is not present; checked against another copy, under half of the missing clones reflect an unresolved V gene, and the others are unexplained. The V and J calls and clone size are taken from that table; D and trimming were inferred from the DNA. Counted in this sample were 300,000 to 350,000 clones; approximately 13% of them appeared once. The leading ten clones occupy around 0.016% of the sample.

In its sample, this clone was seen a few times. This receptor's antigen is unknown. There are no base qualities to consult, and no much larger clone falls within one base. The sequence was collected from a woman between 18 and 30 years old with type 1 diabetes. The chain couples TRBV6-5 to TRBJ2-1; 9 central nucleotides agree with TRBD2. Sequencing was done on a sample of naive CD4+ T cells from blood. The cell subset or site label for this specimen denotes: true naive CD4+ T cells. The DNA reads TGTGCCAGCAGTTACGCGGGAGGGCCAGACAATGAGCAGTTCTTC. Its translation is CASSYAGGPDNEQFF.